Presented here are 8 T cell receptor beta chains from one specimen sequenced in a study of CD8+ T cells in alopecia areata. Extraction of RNA preceded its reverse transcription into cDNA, which served as the sequencing template. This table comes from immunoSEQ multiplex PCR, and its TCRdb copy is limited to in-frame clones, with some not included. The sample has more than 9,000 clones; roughly 57% are singletons. Individuals with alopecia areata gave both lesional scalp punch biopsies and peripheral blood for collection. The specimen sequenced was skin. The source of these receptors is a human donor with alopecia areata.

V usage is TRBV19 and J usage is TRBJ1-4; D not resolved. CDR3 length equals 14 residues. Trimming shortened V by 3 bases and J by 7 bases, and 12 bases separated the two germline ends. Germline loops: CDR1 LNHDA, CDR2 SQIVND (reference sequence). CDR3: CASSILGFGEKLFF. Here the CDR3 DNA reads TGTGCCAGTAGTATTCTAGGGTTCGGTGAAAAACTGTTTTTT.

This clone has more than one count but fewer than ten. The rearrangement joins TRBV7-3 to TRBJ1-1, with D unresolved. Trimming shortened V by 3 bases and J by 5 bases, and 19 bases separated the two germline ends. This CDR3 has 16 residues. Germline lookup yields CDR1 SGHTA and CDR2 FQGTGA. CDR3 sequence reads: CASSFSQAGGRTEAFF. The DNA for the CDR3 is TGTGCCAGCAGCTTCTCCCAGGCGGGTGGTAGGACTGAAGCTTTCTTT. Together with reference TRBV7-3 and TRBJ1-1, the CDR3 gives the full variable domain: GAGVSQTPSNKVTEKGKYVELRCDPISGHTALYWYRQSLGQGPEFLIYFQGTGAADDSGLPNDRFFAVRPEGSVSTLKIQRTERGDSAVYLCASSFSQAGGRTEAFFGQGTRLTVV.

The chain employs TRBV28 and TRBJ2-7; D is uncertain. Germline CDR1 and CDR2: MDHEN and SYDVKM. The CDR3 consists of 11 residues. V lost 5 bases and J 5 bases, leaving 7 bases between the germline ends. The CDR3 coding sequence is TGTGCCAGCAGTGTCTTGAACGAGCAGTACTTC. This translates into CASSVLNEQYF.

CDR3 sequence reads: CASSHEPGFGYTF. Here the CDR3 DNA reads TGTGCCAGCAGCCACGAGCCCGGGTTTGGCTACACCTTC. The J gene is TRBJ1-2, the V gene TRBV7-8; D unclear. The V and J ends lost 5 bases and 7 bases respectively, with 14 bases between them. Germline CDR1 and CDR2: SGHVS and FQNEAQ. CDR3 length equals 13 residues.

The chain is built from TRBV19 and TRBJ1-6, with TRBD1 identical over 7 bases. J lost 7 bases, V lost 4 bases, and 10 bases had no gene match. Germline-derived CDR1 and CDR2 are LNHDA and SQIVND (reference sequence). The CDR3 has 16 residues. CDR3 bases: TGTGCCAGTAGTACACCTCGACAGGGTTGGAATTCACCCCTCCACTTT. Translation gives CASSTPRQGWNSPLHF.

This rearrangement joins TRBV10-3 to TRBJ2-5, with 8 bases that match TRBD1. The J call may be faulty, since TRBJ2-7 better matches the DNA end. This CDR3 is 12 amino acids long. Germline CDR1 is ENHRY and CDR2 is SYGVKD. The CDR3 coding sequence is TGTGCCATCGGACAGGGTGAGTCCGAGCAGTACTTC. Its protein product is CAIGQGESEQYF.

The chain is built from TRBV5-6 and TRBJ2-1, with TRBD1 matching over 9 bases. V was pared by 0 bases and J by 6 bases, with 4 bases of the junction left unmatched. The length of the CDR3 is 15 residues. From germline, CDR1 is SGHDT and CDR2 YYEEEE. CDR3 protein: CASSLGDRAVNEQFF. The CDR3 bases are TGTGCCAGCAGCTTGGGGGACAGGGCCGTCAATGAGCAGTTCTTC.

The rearrangement uses TRBV11-2 and TRBJ2-5; tentative D call: TRBD2 (6 bases). CDR3 length: 13 amino acids. V was clipped by 5 bases and J by 6 bases, with 13 bases between them. From germline, CDR1 is SGHAT and CDR2 FQNNGV. The CDR3 DNA follows: TGTGCCAGCAGCACACTTAGCGGCAAGACCCAGTACTTC. This gives the protein CASSTLSGKTQYF.